Below, 11 T cell receptor beta chains from the same sample are listed, as sequenced in a study of blood T cell repertoires in COVID-19. Repertoires were generated with immunoSEQ multiplex PCR, while TCRdb's copy carries only in-frame clones and drops some. The sample shows under 300,000 clones, around nine tenths of them seen only once. The sample consisted of PBMCs or T cells enriched from blood (not recorded which). The receptors were gathered from a man aged 35 to 55 who had recovered from COVID-19.

This chain joins TRBV11-2 and TRBJ1-2, with a tentative D call TRBD1 (5 bases). Germline V CDR1 and CDR2: SGHAT, FQNNGV. This CDR3 comprises 15 residues. V lost 3 bases and J 3 bases, leaving 14 bases between the germline ends. The CDR3 region is CASSFLRGGDYGYTF. The CDR3 DNA is TGTGCCAGCAGCTTTCTTAGGGGAGGGGACTATGGCTACACCTTC. Variable domain in full (rest from reference TRBV11-2 and TRBJ1-2): EAGVAQSPRYKIIEKRQSVAFWCNPISGHATLYWYQQILGQGPKLLIQFQNNGVVDDSQLPKDRFSAERLKGVDSTLKIQPAKLEDSAVYLCASSFLRGGDYGYTFGSGTRLTVV.

V usage is TRBV19 and J usage is TRBJ1-3; maybe TRBD1 (5 bases). CDR1 is LNHDA, CDR2 SQIVND, per germline (reference sequence). V was pared by 2 bases and J by 1 base, with 12 bases between. The CDR3 loop spans 16 amino acids. The CDR3, as DNA: TGTGCCAGTAGTATAAACGGGGGACTATCTGGAAACACCATATATTTT. Translating gives CASSINGGLSGNTIYF.

This rearrangement joins TRBV2 to TRBJ2-1; 9 bases fit TRBD2. The V gene end was trimmed by 5 bases and the J gene end by 6 bases; junction bases not matched to a gene: 8. The germline gives CDR1 SNHLY, CDR2 FYNNEI. The length of the CDR3 is 15 residues. The CDR3 reads CASSLSGRSVNEQFF. In DNA, the CDR3 is TGTGCCAGCAGTCTTAGCGGGAGAAGCGTCAATGAGCAGTTCTTC.

The V call is TRBV4-3, the J call TRBJ2-1; the match to TRBD2 covers 11 bases. From germline, CDR1 is LGHNA and CDR2 YSLEER. With V trimmed by 4 bases and J by 8 bases, 7 bases remained unmatched. There are 15 residues in the CDR3. The CDR3 DNA reads TGCGCCAGCAGCCCCTTAGCGGGAGGGTCGGATGAGCAGTTCTTC. Residues: CASSPLAGGSDEQFF.

The J gene is TRBJ2-7, the V gene TRBV2; 7 bases fit TRBD1. The V segment lost 6 bases and the J segment 0 bases; nucleotides outside the gene matches: 5. Per the germline V gene, CDR1 is SNHLY and CDR2 is FYNNEI. This CDR3 has 14 amino acids. Written as DNA, the CDR3 is TGTGCCAGCAGATTCCGGGACAGCTCCTACGAGCAGTACTTC. Translating gives CASRFRDSSYEQYF.

This chain uses TRBV6-2 or TRBV6-3 with TRBJ2-1; 7 bases are a match to TRBD2. Germline-derived CDR1 and CDR2 are MNHEY and SVGEGT. The CDR3 has 15 amino acids. With 2 bases clipped from V and 4 bases from J, the junction kept 5 bases outside the gene matches. CDR3 nucleotide sequence: TGTGCCAGCAGTTACGGGGGGAGGGGATACAATGAGCAGTTCTTC. As protein: CASSYGGRGYNEQFF.

This clone was detected once. V usage is TRBV7-9 and J usage is TRBJ2-3; 8 nucleotides agree with TRBD1. The CDR3 has 16 amino acids. Trimming cost V 0 bases and J 0 bases; bases outside gene matches: 2. Looked up from germline, CDR1 is SEHNR and CDR2 is FQNEAQ (reference sequence). The CDR3 here is CASSLAGDRSTDTQYF. The CDR3 bases are TGTGCCAGCAGCTTAGCGGGGGACAGGAGCACAGATACGCAGTATTTT.

Written as DNA, the CDR3 is TGTGCCAGCAGTGAAAACGGTTACAATGAGCAGTTCTTC. This gives the protein CASSENGYNEQFF. The chain carries TRBV2 and TRBJ2-1; D remains ambiguous. The CDR3 is 13 amino acids. The V and J ends lost 2 bases and 4 bases respectively, with 6 bases between them. The V gene's germline CDR1 is SNHLY and CDR2 FYNNEI.

The chain couples TRBV28 to TRBJ1-4; 11 bases line up with TRBD1. CDR3 length equals 18 residues. Germline CDR1 is MDHEN and CDR2 is SYDVKM. Germline trimming cut 3 bases from V and 7 bases from J; bases unmatched to any gene: 13. CDR3: CASSLWGTGGSGSEKLFF. The CDR3 DNA is TGTGCCAGCAGTTTGTGGGGGACAGGGGGTAGCGGGAGTGAAAAACTGTTTTTT.

V usage is TRBV7-2 and J usage is TRBJ1-2; 7 bases map to TRBD1. Germline CDR1 and CDR2: SGHTA and FQGNSA. Unmatched junction bases numbered 7, after V lost 6 bases and J lost 0 bases. The CDR3 extends over 15 amino acids. CDR3 sequence: CASRPGQPSNYGYTF. The CDR3 DNA sequence: TGTGCCAGCAGGCCGGGACAGCCCTCTAACTATGGCTACACCTTC.

This clone occurred once. The V call is TRBV6-6, the J call TRBJ2-1, with a tentative D call TRBD2 (5 bases). Germline V CDR1 and CDR2: MNHNY, SVGAGI (reference sequence). Trimming took 6 bases from V and 4 from J, leaving 19 bases between them. The CDR3 loop spans 16 amino acids. The chain's CDR3 is CASSFSGSGRYNEQFF. CDR3 nucleotide sequence: TGTGCCAGCAGCTTCTCTGGGAGCGGCCGATACAATGAGCAGTTCTTC.